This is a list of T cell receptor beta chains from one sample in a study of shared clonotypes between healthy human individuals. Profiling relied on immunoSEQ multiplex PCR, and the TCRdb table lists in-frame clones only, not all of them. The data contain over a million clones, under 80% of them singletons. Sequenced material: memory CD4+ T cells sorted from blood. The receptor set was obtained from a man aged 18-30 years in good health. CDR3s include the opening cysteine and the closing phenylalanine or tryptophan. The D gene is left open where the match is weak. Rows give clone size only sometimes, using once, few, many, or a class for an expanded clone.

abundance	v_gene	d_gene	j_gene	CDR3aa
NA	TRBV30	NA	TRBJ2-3	CAWRGPKADTQYF
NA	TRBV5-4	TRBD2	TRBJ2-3	CASSPRLAGADTQYF
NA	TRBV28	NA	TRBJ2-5	CVSRSRGMRQETQYF
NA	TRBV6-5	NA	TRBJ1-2	CASSGWGDRHGYTF
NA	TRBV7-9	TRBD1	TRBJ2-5	CASSQGTGGEQYF
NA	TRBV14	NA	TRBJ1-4	CASSQARSPLPEKLFF
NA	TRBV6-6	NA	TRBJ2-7	CASTAHLNEQYF
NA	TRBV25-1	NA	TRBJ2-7	CASSDLPKPGATGGEQYF
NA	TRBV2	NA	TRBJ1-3	CASSRTENTIYF
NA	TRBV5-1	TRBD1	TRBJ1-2	CASSSDRANGYTF
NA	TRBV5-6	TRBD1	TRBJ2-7	CASRSGQGGYEQYF
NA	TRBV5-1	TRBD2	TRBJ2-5	CASSPGTSGGETQYF
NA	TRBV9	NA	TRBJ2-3	CASSVDRRGGTDTQYF
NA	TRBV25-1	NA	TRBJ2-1	CASSATLISYNEQFF
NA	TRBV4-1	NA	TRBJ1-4	CASSRGRDNGKLFF
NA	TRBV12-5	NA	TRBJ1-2	CASGLLGGREGYTF
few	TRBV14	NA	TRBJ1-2	CASSQETGIISGYTF
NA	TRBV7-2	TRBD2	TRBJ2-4	CSSGRGAKNIQYF
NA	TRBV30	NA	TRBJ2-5	CAWKERTPRRGGTQYF
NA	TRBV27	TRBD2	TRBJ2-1	CASRWGGRSNEQFF
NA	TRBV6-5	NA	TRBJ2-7	CASGPDLYEQYF
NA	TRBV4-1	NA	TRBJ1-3	CASSQDWGGNTIYF
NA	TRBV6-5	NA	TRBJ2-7	CASSSTSRHEQYF
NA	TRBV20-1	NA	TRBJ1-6	CSARAGTPLHF
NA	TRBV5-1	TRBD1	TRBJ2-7	CASSRYWTGGQGGNEQYF
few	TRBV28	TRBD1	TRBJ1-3	CASSLFGQGALGNTIYF
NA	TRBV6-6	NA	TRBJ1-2	CASRGGLAGVGYTF
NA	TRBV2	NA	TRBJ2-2	CASSPNRELFF
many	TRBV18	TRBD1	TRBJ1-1	CASSPLGTGGHTEAFF
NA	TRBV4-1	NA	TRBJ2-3	CASSQDPLTRTDTQYF
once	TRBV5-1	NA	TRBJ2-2	CASSSGRTNTGELFF
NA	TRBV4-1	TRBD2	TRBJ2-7	CASSPTVAGATREQYF
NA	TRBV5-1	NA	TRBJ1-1	CASSLAPNTEAFF
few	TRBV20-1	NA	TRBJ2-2	CSAEGTGELFF
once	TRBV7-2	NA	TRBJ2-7	CASSSIRDRRYEQYF
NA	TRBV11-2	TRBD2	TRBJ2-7	CASSWTGAGDEQYF
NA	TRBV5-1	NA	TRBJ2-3	CASSLVGRDSDTQYF
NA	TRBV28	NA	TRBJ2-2	CASSFQTPGFAGELFF
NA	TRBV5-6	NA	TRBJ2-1	CASSFKSPGQFF
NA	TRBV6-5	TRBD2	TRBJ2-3	CASSSGGAYTQYF
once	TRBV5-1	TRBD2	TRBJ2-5	CASSLMSSGGAGETQYF
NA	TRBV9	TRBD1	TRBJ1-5	CASSAQGNQPQHF
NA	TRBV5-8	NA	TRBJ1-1	CASSQGQRANTEAFF
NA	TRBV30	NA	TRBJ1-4	CAWQPGTTNEKLFF
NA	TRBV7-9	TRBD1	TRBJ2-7	CASSLDPGQGRYEQYF
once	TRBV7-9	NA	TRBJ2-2	CARGTGELFF
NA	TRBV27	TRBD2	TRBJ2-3	CASRLAGSLTDTQYF
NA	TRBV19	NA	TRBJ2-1	CASSSLRDKGVNNEQFF
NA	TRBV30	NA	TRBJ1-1	CAWSVGSEAFF
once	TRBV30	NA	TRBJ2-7	CAWSFRGDTREQYF
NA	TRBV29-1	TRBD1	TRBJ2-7	CSGRTGVEQYF
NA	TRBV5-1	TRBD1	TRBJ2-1	CASSSEGAGSYNEQFF
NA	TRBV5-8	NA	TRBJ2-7	CASSPRTSSSYEQYF
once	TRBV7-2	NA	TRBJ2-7	CASSLGVAAYEQYF